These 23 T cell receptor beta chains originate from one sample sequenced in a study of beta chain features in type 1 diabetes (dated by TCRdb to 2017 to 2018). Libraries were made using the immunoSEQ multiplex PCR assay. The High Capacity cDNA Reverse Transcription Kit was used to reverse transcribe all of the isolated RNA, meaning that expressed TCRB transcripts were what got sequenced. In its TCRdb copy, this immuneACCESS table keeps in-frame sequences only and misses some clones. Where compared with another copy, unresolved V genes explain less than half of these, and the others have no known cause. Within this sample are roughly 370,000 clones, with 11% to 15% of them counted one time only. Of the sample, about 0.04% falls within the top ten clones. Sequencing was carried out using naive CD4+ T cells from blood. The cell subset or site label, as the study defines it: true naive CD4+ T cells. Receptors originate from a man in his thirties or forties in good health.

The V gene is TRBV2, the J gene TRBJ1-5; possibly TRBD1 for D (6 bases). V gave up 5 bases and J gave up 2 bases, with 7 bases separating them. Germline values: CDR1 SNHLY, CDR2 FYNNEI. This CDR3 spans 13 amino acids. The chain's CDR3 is CASSRQGNQPQHF. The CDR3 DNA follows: TGTGCCAGCAGTAGACAGGGCAATCAGCCCCAGCATTTT.

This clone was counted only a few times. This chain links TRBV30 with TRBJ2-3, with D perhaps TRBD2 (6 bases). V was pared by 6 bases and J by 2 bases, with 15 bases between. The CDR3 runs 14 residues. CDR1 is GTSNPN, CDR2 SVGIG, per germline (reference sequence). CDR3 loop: CACRSGAVTDTQYF. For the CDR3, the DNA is TGTGCCTGCCGCTCGGGAGCGGTCACAGATACGCAGTATTTT. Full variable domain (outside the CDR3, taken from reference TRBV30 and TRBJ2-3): SQTIHQWPATLVQPVGSPLSLECTVEGTSNPNLYWYRQAAGRGLQLLFYSVGIGQISSEVPQNLSASRPQDRQFILSSKKLLLSDSGFYLCACRSGAVTDTQYFGPGTRLTVL.

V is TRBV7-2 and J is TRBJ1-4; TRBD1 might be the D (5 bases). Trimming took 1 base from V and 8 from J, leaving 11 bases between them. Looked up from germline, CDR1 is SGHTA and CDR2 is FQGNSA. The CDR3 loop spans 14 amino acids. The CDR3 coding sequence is TGTGCCAGCAGCTTAGGGGGCTCAAGGGAAAAACTGTTTTTT. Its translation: CASSLGGSREKLFF.

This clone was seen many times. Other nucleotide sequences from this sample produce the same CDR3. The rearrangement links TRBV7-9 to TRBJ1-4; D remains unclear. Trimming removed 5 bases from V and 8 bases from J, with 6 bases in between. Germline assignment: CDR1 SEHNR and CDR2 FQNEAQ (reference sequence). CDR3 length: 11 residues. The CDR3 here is CASSLSEKLFF. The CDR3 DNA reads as TGTGCCAGCAGCCTTTCGGAAAAACTGTTTTTT. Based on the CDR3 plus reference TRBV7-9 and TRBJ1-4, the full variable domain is DTGVSQNPRHKITKRGQNVTFRCDPISEHNRLYWYRQTLGQGPEFLTYFQNEAQLEKSRLLSDRFSAERPKGSFSTLEIQRTEQGDSAMYLCASSLSEKLFFGSGTQLSVL.

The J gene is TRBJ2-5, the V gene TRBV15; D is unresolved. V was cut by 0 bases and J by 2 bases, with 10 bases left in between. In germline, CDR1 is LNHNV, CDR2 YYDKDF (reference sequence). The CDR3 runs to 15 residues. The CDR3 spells CATSRDPTRQETQYF. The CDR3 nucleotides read TGTGCCACCAGCAGAGACCCAACCCGGCAAGAGACCCAGTACTTC.

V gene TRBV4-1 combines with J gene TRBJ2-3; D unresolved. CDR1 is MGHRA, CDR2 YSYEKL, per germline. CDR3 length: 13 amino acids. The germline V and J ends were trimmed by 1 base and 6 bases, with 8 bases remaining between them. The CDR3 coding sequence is TGCGCCAGCAGCCAAGGCCCTATTGATACGCAGTATTTT. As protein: CASSQGPIDTQYF.

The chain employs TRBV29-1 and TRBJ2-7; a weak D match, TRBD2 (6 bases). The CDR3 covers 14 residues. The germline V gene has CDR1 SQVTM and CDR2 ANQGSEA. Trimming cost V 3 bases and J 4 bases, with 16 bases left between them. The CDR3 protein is CSVDRELAGYEQYV. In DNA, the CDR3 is TGCAGCGTTGACCGAGAACTAGCAGGGTACGAGCAGTACGTC.

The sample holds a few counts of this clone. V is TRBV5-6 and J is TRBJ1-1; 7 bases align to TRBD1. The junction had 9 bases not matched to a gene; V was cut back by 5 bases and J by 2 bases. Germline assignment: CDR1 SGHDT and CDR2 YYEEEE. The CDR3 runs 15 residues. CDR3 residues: CASRGTANQNTEAFF. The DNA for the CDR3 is TGTGCCAGCAGGGGGACAGCTAACCAAAACACTGAAGCTTTCTTT. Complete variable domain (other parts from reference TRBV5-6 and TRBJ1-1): DAGVTQSPTHLIKTRGQQVTLRCSPKSGHDTVSWYQQALGQGPQFIFQYYEEEERQRGNFPDRFSGHQFPNYSSELNVNALLLGDSALYLCASRGTANQNTEAFFGQGTRLTVV.

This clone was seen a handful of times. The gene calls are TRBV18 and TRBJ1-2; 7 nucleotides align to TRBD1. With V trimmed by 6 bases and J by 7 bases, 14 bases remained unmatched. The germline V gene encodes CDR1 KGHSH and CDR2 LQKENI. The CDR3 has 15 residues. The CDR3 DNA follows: TGTGCCAGCTCTCCGGCTTCGGACAGGCTAGGTGGCTACACCTTC. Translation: CASSPASDRLGGYTF.

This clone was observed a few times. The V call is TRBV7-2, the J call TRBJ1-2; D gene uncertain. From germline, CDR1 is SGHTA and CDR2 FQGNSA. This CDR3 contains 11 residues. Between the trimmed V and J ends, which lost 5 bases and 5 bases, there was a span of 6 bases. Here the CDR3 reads CASSPGYGYTF. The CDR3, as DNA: TGTGCCAGCAGCCCGGGTTATGGCTACACCTTC.

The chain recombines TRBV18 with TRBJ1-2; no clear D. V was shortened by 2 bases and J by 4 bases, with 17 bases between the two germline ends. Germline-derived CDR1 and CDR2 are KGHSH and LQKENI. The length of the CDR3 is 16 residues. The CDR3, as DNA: TGTGCCAGCTCACCAGCGTCTTTAGGAGGGATCTATGGCTACACCTTC. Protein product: CASSPASLGGIYGYTF.

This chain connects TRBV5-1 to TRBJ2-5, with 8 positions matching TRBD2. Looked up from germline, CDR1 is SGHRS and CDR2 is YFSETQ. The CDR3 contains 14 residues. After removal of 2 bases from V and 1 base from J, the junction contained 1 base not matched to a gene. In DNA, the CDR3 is TGCGCCAGCAGCTTCAGCGGGGGCCAAGAGACCCAGTACTTC. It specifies CASSFSGGQETQYF.

CDR3 protein: CASNRGQETQYF. For the CDR3, the DNA is TGTGCCAGCAACCGGGGCCAAGAGACCCAGTACTTC. J is TRBJ2-5 and V is TRBV9, with D perhaps TRBD2 (5 bases). The CDR3 contains 12 residues. Trimming took 6 bases from V and 1 from J, leaving 7 bases between them. Germline V gene data show CDR1 as SGDLS and CDR2 as YYNGEE.

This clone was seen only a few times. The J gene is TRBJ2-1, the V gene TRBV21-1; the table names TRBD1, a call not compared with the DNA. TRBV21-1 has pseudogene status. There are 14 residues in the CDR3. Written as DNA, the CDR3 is TGTGCCAGCTGGGGCCCGTGGGGTTACAATGAGCAGTTCTTC. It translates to CASWGPWGYNEQFF.

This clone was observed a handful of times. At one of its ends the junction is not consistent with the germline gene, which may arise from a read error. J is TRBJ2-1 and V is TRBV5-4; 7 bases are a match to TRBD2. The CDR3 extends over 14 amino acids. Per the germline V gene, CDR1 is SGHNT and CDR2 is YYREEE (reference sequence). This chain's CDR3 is CASSLAGSGALHLF. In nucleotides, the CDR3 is TGTGCCAGCAGCTTGGCCGGGAGCGGGGCCCTGCATCTCTTC.

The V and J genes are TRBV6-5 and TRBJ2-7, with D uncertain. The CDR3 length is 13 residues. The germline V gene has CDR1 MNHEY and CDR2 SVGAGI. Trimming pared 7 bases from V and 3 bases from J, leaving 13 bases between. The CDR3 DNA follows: TGTGCCAGCACCCGATTGGGCCACTACGAGCAGTACTTC. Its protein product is CASTRLGHYEQYF.

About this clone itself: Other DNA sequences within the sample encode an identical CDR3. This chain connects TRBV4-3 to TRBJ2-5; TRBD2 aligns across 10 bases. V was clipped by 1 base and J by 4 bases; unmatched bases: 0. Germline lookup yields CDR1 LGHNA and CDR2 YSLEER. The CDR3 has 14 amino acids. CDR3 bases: TGCGCCAGCAGCCAAGGACTAGCGGGAGAGACCCAGTACTTC. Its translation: CASSQGLAGETQYF.

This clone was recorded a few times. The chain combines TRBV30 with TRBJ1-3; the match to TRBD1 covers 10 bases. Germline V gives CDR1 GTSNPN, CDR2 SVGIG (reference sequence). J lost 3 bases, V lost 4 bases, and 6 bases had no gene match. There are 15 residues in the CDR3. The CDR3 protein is CAWTPGTGVGNTIYF. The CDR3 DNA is TGTGCCTGGACCCCCGGGACAGGGGTTGGAAACACCATATATTTT. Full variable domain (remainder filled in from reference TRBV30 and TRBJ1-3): SQTIHQWPATLVQPVGSPLSLECTVEGTSNPNLYWYRQAAGRGLQLLFYSVGIGQISSEVPQNLSASRPQDRQFILSSKKLLLSDSGFYLCAWTPGTGVGNTIYFGEGSWLTVV.

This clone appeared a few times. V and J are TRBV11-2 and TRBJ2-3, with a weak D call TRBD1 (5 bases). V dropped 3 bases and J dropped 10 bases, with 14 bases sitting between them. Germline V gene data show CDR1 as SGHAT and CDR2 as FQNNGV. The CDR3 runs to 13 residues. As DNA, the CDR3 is TGTGCCAGCAGCTTGGGGCGTGATGGCGCGCAGTATTTT. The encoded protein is CASSLGRDGAQYF.

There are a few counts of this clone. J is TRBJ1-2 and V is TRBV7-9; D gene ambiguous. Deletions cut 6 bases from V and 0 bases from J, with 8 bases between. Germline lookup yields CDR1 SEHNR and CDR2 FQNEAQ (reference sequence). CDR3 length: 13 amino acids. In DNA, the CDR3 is TGTGCCAGCAGAGAAGACACTAACTATGGCTACACCTTC. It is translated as CASREDTNYGYTF. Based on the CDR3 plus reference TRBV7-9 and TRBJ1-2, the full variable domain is DTGVSQNPRHKITKRGQNVTFRCDPISEHNRLYWYRQTLGQGPEFLTYFQNEAQLEKSRLLSDRFSAERPKGSFSTLEIQRTEQGDSAMYLCASREDTNYGYTFGSGTRLTVV.

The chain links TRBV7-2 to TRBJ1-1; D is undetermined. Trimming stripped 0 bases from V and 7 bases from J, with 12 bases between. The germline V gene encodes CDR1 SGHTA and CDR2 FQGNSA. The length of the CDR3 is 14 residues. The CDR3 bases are TGTGCCAGCAGCTTAGCTACAGAAGGCGTTGAAGCTTTCTTT. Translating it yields CASSLATEGVEAFF.

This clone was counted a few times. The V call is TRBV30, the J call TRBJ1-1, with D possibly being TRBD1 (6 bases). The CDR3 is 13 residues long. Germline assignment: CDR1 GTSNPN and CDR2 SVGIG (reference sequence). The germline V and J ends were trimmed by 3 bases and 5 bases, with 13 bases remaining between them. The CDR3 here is CAWRPWGATEAFF. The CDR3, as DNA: TGTGCCTGGAGGCCCTGGGGGGCTACTGAAGCTTTCTTT.

The CDR3 nucleotides read TGCGCCAGCAGCCAAGTAGGGGGCCGAGTCACCGGGGAGCTGTTTTTT. As protein: CASSQVGGRVTGELFF. The chain links TRBV4-3 to TRBJ2-2; 7 bases line up with TRBD1. Germline CDR1 LGHNA, CDR2 YSLEER. The CDR3 sequence is 16 residues long. With 1 base clipped from V and 4 bases from J, the junction kept 6 bases outside the gene matches.